This T cell receptor (beta chain) was obtained from a study of blood T cell repertoires in COVID-19. For the study at large: COVID-19 samples from acute and convalescent phases originated in the United States, Italy and Spain. PBMCs, B-cell-depleted T cells, or T cells provided the cDNA or gDNA that made up the material.

In the original processing: Estimated nucleated cell counts came from reference gene primer amplification. TCRdb's copy holds only in-frame clones and misses some; the assay was immunoSEQ multiplex PCR. The V and J calls and clone size are taken from that table; D and trimming were inferred from the DNA. The data show a few hundred thousand clones, approximately 91% seen once. CDR3 length: 13 residues. Per the germline V gene, CDR1 is LNHDA and CDR2 is SQIVND (reference sequence). V was shortened by 7 bases and J by 3 bases, with 12 bases between the two germline ends. The rearrangement links TRBV19 to TRBJ1-1; D might be TRBD1 (6 bases). The sample was peripheral blood. This clonotype was sampled from a man in his forties or fifties with COVID-19, enrolled during active disease. CDR3 in amino acids: CASTKNRDTEAFF. CDR3 DNA sequence: TGTGCCAGTACCAAAAACAGGGACACTGAAGCTTTCTTT.